This TCR beta chain was sequenced during a study of tumor-infiltrating lymphocytes in localized non-small cell lung cancer. On the study more broadly: Several tumor histologies, both smoking statuses, and some post-neoadjuvant chemotherapy samples were included. Each patient gave resected tumor and non-adjacent uninvolved lung tissue.

Study results and limitations: Each assay used a separate piece of the same tissue.

The V gene's germline CDR1 is SGHVS and CDR2 FQNEAQ. The CDR3 loop spans 16 amino acids. With 7 bases clipped from V and 6 bases from J, the junction kept 13 bases outside the gene matches. Turning to this clone: What it binds is not known.

Assay used: immunoSEQ multiplex PCR; TCRdb lists only in-frame clones, some missing. Of 12,000 or so clones in the sample, 85% to 90% were seen once. The sequencing sample was made of lung tumor tissue. This chain joins TRBV7-8 and TRBJ2-2; 8 nucleotides line up with TRBD2. The origin of this receptor is a human donor with non-small cell lung cancer. The CDR3 is CASIPGLGAPAGELFF. The CDR3 DNA reads TGTGCCAGCATTCCGGGACTAGGGGCTCCTGCCGGGGAGCTGTTTTTT.